A selection of T cell receptor beta chains follows, all from one sample in a study of control samples from healthy donors and cancer patients. Clones were sequenced by immunoSEQ multiplex PCR, and TCRdb holds only the in-frame ones, with some missing. The sample has under 30,000 clones; approximately 85% are singletons. The sequenced sample consisted of PBMCs. These receptors were taken from a woman aged 60 to 75 with head and neck cancer. The CDR3 runs from the conserved cysteine through the conserved F or W. Fields, in order: clone size, D gene, V gene, J gene, CDR3 DNA, CDR3 protein. The D gene is left open where the match is weak. Clone sizes are given selectively: once, few, many, or a class where the clone is expanded.

abundance: -; d_gene: -; v_gene: TRBV13; j_gene: TRBJ1-3; CDR3nt: TGTGCCAGCAGTCGGGACACCGCTGGAAACACCATATATTTT; CDR3aa: CASSRDTAGNTIYF
abundance: once; d_gene: TRBD1; v_gene: TRBV6-6; j_gene: TRBJ1-2; CDR3nt: TGTGCCAGCAGGCGGCCGGGACAGGGAGACTATGGCTACACCTTC; CDR3aa: CASRRPGQGDYGYTF
abundance: few; d_gene: TRBD1; v_gene: TRBV5-5; j_gene: TRBJ2-3; CDR3nt: TGTGCCAGCAGCTGGGGACAGGGGGTAAGAACAGATACGCAGTATTTT; CDR3aa: CASSWGQGVRTDTQYF
abundance: -; d_gene: TRBD1; v_gene: TRBV11-2; j_gene: TRBJ2-7; CDR3nt: TGTGCCAGCAGCGCCGGGACAGGGAGCGAGCAGTACTTC; CDR3aa: CASSAGTGSEQYF
abundance: -; d_gene: TRBD1; v_gene: TRBV4-2; j_gene: TRBJ1-1; CDR3nt: TGTGCCAGCAGCCAAGATCCAGGGGGGGCTTTCTTT; CDR3aa: CASSQDPGGAFF
abundance: -; d_gene: -; v_gene: TRBV11-3; j_gene: TRBJ2-1; CDR3nt: TGTGCCAGCAGCTCACAGGGCTACAATGAGCAGTTCTTC; CDR3aa: CASSSQGYNEQFF
abundance: few; d_gene: -; v_gene: TRBV5-4; j_gene: TRBJ2-2; CDR3nt: TGTGCCAGCAGCTTGGAGGGGGGCGGAAAGACCGGGGAGCTGTTTTTT; CDR3aa: CASSLEGGGKTGELFF
abundance: -; d_gene: TRBD2; v_gene: TRBV10-2; j_gene: TRBJ2-1; CDR3nt: TGCGCCAGCAGTGAGGTGTCTAGCGGGAGGTATGAGCAGTTCTTC; CDR3aa: CASSEVSSGRYEQFF
abundance: -; d_gene: TRBD1; v_gene: TRBV15; j_gene: TRBJ1-4; CDR3nt: TGTGCCACCGAACAAGACAGGGGGTCAGATGAAAAACTGTTTTTT; CDR3aa: CATEQDRGSDEKLFF
abundance: few; d_gene: -; v_gene: TRBV6-4; j_gene: TRBJ2-7; CDR3nt: TGTGCCAGCAGTTCGGATGAGTCCTACGAGCAGTACTTC; CDR3aa: CASSSDESYEQYF
abundance: -; d_gene: -; v_gene: TRBV5-1; j_gene: TRBJ1-2; CDR3nt: TGCGCCAGCAGCTTGCCAGACGGGGATAACTATGGCTACACCTTC; CDR3aa: CASSLPDGDNYGYTF
abundance: -; d_gene: TRBD2; v_gene: TRBV6-2/TRBV6-3; j_gene: TRBJ2-7; CDR3nt: TGTGCCAGCAGTTACGCCGGGCTAGCGGGGGCTTCCTCCTACGAGCAGTACTTC; CDR3aa: CASSYAGLAGASSYEQYF
abundance: -; d_gene: TRBD1; v_gene: TRBV7-6; j_gene: TRBJ1-4; CDR3nt: TGTGCCAGCAGCTTAGGCGCGGGTCGGACAGGGTTCTGGGCTAATGAAAAACTGTTTTTT; CDR3aa: CASSLGAGRTGFWANEKLFF
abundance: -; d_gene: TRBD2; v_gene: TRBV7-2; j_gene: TRBJ2-5; CDR3nt: TGTGCCAGCAGCTTAGCGGGGGGGGAGCAAGAGACCCAGTACTTC; CDR3aa: CASSLAGGEQETQYF
abundance: -; d_gene: TRBD2; v_gene: TRBV20-1; j_gene: TRBJ2-1; CDR3nt: TGCAGTGCTAGTGGGACTAGCGGGATAGGTGAGCAGTTCTTC; CDR3aa: CSASGTSGIGEQFF
abundance: -; d_gene: -; v_gene: TRBV28; j_gene: TRBJ2-1; CDR3nt: TGTGCCAGCCTTTCCAGGGGTAGAGGGTACAATGAGCAGTTCTTC; CDR3aa: CASLSRGRGYNEQFF
abundance: -; d_gene: -; v_gene: TRBV19; j_gene: TRBJ2-2; CDR3nt: TGTGCCAGTAGTATTCCAGACAGGCCCGCGAACACCGGGGAGCTGTTTTTT; CDR3aa: CASSIPDRPANTGELFF
abundance: -; d_gene: TRBD1; v_gene: TRBV7-8; j_gene: TRBJ1-2; CDR3nt: TGTGCCAGCAGCTTAGTGCTCGTACAGGGGGCCGGTGGCTACACCTTC; CDR3aa: CASSLVLVQGAGGYTF
abundance: -; d_gene: TRBD1; v_gene: TRBV7-2; j_gene: TRBJ2-7; CDR3nt: TGTGCCAGCAGCTTAACTACGGGACAGGGCTACGAGCAGTACTTC; CDR3aa: CASSLTTGQGYEQYF
abundance: -; d_gene: TRBD2; v_gene: TRBV13; j_gene: TRBJ2-7; CDR3nt: TGTGCCAGCAGCCCCAAACCCCTAGCGGGGGTCTACGAGCAGTGCTTC; CDR3aa: CASSPKPLAGVYEQCF
abundance: -; d_gene: -; v_gene: TRBV9; j_gene: TRBJ2-5; CDR3nt: TGTGCCAGCAGCGGGACAGGCTCTCGGGGGGAGACCCAGTACTTC; CDR3aa: CASSGTGSRGETQYF
abundance: -; d_gene: TRBD1; v_gene: TRBV5-1; j_gene: TRBJ2-3; CDR3nt: TGCGCCAGCAGCTGGGGACAGACACACACAGATACGCAGTATTTT; CDR3aa: CASSWGQTHTDTQYF
abundance: -; d_gene: TRBD1; v_gene: TRBV9; j_gene: TRBJ1-6; CDR3nt: TGTGCCAGCAGCCCGGGACAGAATTCACCCCTCCACTTT; CDR3aa: CASSPGQNSPLHF